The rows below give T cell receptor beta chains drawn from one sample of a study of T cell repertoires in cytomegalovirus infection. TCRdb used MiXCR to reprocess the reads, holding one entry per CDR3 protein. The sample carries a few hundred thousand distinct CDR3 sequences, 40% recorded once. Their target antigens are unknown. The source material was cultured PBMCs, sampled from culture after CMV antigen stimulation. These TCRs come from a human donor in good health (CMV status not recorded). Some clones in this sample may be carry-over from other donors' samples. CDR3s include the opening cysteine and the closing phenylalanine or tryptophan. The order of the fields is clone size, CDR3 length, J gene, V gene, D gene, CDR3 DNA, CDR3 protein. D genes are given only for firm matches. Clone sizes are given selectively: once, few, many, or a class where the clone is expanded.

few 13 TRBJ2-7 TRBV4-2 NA TGTGCCAGCAGCCAAGATTTGGGAGACGAGCAGTACTTC CASSQDLGDEQYF
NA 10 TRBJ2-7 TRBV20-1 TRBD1 TGCAGTGCTGACAGGGTCGAGCAGTACTTC CSADRVEQYF
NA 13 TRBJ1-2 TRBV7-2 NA TGTGCCAGCAGCTTTCGAGACAGCTATGGCTACACCTTC CASSFRDSYGYTF
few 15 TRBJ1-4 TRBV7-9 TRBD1 TGTGCCAGCAGCTTTTGGGACAGGATGAATGAAAAACTGTTTTTT CASSFWDRMNEKLFF
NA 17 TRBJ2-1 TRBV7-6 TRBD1 TGTGCCAGCAGCTTAGATGTAGGGGGCAGGGGCTACAATGAGCAGTTCTTC CASSLDVGGRGYNEQFF
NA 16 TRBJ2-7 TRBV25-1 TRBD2 TGTGCCAGCAGTGGCTGGGGAGGGGAGAGCTCCTACGAGCAGTACTTC CASSGWGGESSYEQYF
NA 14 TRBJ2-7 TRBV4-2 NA TGTGCCAGCAGCCAAGATCGGGACGGACCCGGGCAGTACTTC CASSQDRDGPGQYF
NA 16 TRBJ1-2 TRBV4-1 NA TGCGCCAGCAGCCAAGTTGGTCCGGGGGTTAACTATGGCTACACCTTC CASSQVGPGVNYGYTF
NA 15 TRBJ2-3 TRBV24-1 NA TGTGCCACCAGTGATCCCCGGGACCCCACAGATACGCAGTATTTT CATSDPRDPTDTQYF
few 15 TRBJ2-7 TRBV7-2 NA TGTGCCAGCAGCTTCTCTCGGGGGCCCTCTAGCGAGCAGTACTTC CASSFSRGPSSEQYF
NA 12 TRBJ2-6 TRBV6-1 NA TGTGCCAGCAGTGAAGGCCGTTACGTCCTGACTTTC CASSEGRYVLTF
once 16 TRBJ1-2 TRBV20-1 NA TGCAGTGCTAGAGATCGGGTGGCACCAATTAACTATGGCTACACCTTC CSARDRVAPINYGYTF
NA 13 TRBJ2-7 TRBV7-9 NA TGTGCCAGCAGCTTTGTCTCCTCCTACGAGCAGTACTTC CASSFVSSYEQYF
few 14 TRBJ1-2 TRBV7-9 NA TGTGCCAGCAGCCTCAGACAGGACACCTATGGCTACACCTTC CASSLRQDTYGYTF
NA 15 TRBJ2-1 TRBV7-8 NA TGTGCCAGCAGCTTTACAGCTGCCCCGGGCAATGAGCAGTTCTTC CASSFTAAPGNEQFF